This record covers a single T cell receptor beta chain. This record belongs to a study of blood T cell repertoires in COVID-19. Study background: Spain, Italy and the United States supplied samples that represented acute and convalescent COVID-19. T cells, B-cell-depleted T cells, or PBMCs supplied cDNA or gDNA.

Per the original data handling: For nucleated cells, counts were estimated from reference gene primer amplification. Generated by immunoSEQ multiplex PCR, the TCRdb table keeps only in-frame clones and is missing some. V, J and clone size were drawn from that table, and D and trimming were deduced from the DNA. This table has roughly 100,000 clones, about 80% appearing once. V was shortened by 1 base and J by 8 bases, with 11 bases between the two germline ends. This CDR3 comprises 13 residues. CDR1 is SGHAT, CDR2 FQNNGV, per germline. The sequenced sample consisted of peripheral blood. This TCR derives from a woman between 65 and 79 years old with acute or convalescent COVID-19. This chain joins TRBV11-2 and TRBJ1-2; TRBD1 is a possible D gene (5 bases). The CDR3 loop reads CASSLVQGQGYTF. DNA for the CDR3: TGTGCCAGCAGCTTAGTCCAGGGTCAAGGCTACACCTTC.